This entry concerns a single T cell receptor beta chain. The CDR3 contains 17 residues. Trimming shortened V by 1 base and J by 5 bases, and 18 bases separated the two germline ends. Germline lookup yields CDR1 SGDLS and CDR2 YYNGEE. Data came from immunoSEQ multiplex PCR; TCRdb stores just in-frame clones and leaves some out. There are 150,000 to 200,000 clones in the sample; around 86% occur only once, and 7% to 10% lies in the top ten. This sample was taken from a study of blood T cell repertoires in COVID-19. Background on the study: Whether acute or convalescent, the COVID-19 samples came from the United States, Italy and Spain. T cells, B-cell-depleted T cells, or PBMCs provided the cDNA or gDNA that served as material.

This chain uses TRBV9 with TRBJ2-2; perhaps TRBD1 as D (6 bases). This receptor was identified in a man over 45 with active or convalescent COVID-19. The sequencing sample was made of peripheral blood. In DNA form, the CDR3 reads TGTGCCAGCAGCGTAAGGAGTGCAGGGGAAGGAACCGGGGAGCTGTTTTTT. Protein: CASSVRSAGEGTGELFF.